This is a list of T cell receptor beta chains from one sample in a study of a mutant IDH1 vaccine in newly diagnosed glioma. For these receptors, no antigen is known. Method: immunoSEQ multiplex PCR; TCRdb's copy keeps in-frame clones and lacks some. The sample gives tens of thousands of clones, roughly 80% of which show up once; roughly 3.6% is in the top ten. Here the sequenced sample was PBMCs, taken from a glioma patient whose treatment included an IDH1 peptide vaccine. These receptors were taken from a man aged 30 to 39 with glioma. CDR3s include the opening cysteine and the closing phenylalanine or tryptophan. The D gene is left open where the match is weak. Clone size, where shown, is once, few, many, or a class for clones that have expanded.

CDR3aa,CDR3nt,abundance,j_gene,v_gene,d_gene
CASSFQPGQGNHF,TGTGCCAGCAGTTTTCAACCGGGACAGGGAAATCATTTT,few,TRBJ1-5,TRBV28,TRBD1
CASSFGGNRSGNTIYF,TGTGCCAGCAGTTTCGGAGGGAACAGGTCTGGAAACACCATATATTTT,NA,TRBJ1-3,TRBV6-6,NA
CASSLFRDIRYGYTF,TGTGCCAGCTCCTTATTCCGGGACATACGCTATGGCTACACCTTC,NA,TRBJ1-2,TRBV2,NA
CASSQVGGGLLNEQFF,TGCGCCAGCAGCCAAGTGGGCGGGGGGTTGCTCAATGAGCAGTTCTTC,NA,TRBJ2-1,TRBV4-1,TRBD2
CASSPPPENTEAFF,TGTGCCAGCTCACCACCCCCAGAGAACACTGAAGCTTTCTTT,NA,TRBJ1-1,TRBV18,NA
CATTSGNEETQYF,TGTGCCACCACTAGCGGGAACGAAGAGACCCAGTACTTC,NA,TRBJ2-5,TRBV15,TRBD2
CASTITGTSNNEQFF,TGTGCCAGCACCATTACCGGGACTAGCAACAATGAGCAGTTCTTC,NA,TRBJ2-1,TRBV6-5,TRBD2
CASSWGTGLNTEAFF,TGCGCCAGCAGCTGGGGGACAGGGTTGAACACTGAAGCTTTCTTT,once,TRBJ1-1,TRBV5-1,TRBD1
CASSRRTGMFSETQYF,TGTGCCAGCTCACGGAGGACAGGGATGTTTTCGGAGACCCAGTACTTC,NA,TRBJ2-5,TRBV18,TRBD1
CASTRGGYTEAFF,TGTGCCAGCACCCGGGGGGGCTACACTGAAGCTTTCTTT,once,TRBJ1-1,TRBV25-1,NA
CSVIGQAALGEAFF,TGCAGCGTGATCGGACAGGCTGCCTTGGGTGAAGCTTTCTTT,NA,TRBJ1-1,TRBV29-1,TRBD1
CAISEVGTISGNTIYF,TGTGCCATCAGTGAAGTCGGGACAATCTCTGGAAACACCATATATTTT,NA,TRBJ1-3,TRBV10-3,NA
CASSLVGEQYF,TGCGCCAGCAGCTTGGTAGGCGAGCAGTACTTC,NA,TRBJ2-7,TRBV5-1,NA
CASSLGGSSGNTIYF,TGTGCCAGCAGCTTAGGGGGATCCTCTGGAAACACCATATATTTT,NA,TRBJ1-3,TRBV7-6,NA
CASSATGGLAKNIQYF,TGTGCCAGCAGCGCCACGGGAGGTCTAGCCAAAAACATTCAGTACTTC,NA,TRBJ2-4,TRBV14,TRBD2
CASSLQPGTSGLFGEQYF,TGTGCCAGCAGCCTACAACCCGGGACTAGCGGATTATTCGGCGAGCAGTACTTC,NA,TRBJ2-7,TRBV7-6,TRBD2
CASSSIQGKETQYF,TGTGCCAGCAGTTCCATACAGGGAAAGGAGACCCAGTACTTC,NA,TRBJ2-5,TRBV5-6,NA
CASSQEASSSYNSPLHF,TGTGCCAGCAGCCAAGAAGCTTCCAGCTCCTATAATTCACCCCTCCACTTT,NA,TRBJ1-6,TRBV14,NA
CASKRAGTGYEQYF,TGTGCCAGCAAAAGGGCAGGGACTGGGTACGAGCAGTACTTC,NA,TRBJ2-7,TRBV7-9,NA
CASSIEHRPSTDTQYF,TGTGCCAGTAGTATAGAGCACAGGCCAAGCACAGATACGCAGTATTTT,NA,TRBJ2-3,TRBV19,NA
CASSSLTGVAYNEQFF,TGTGCCAGCAGCTCTCTTACGGGAGTGGCCTACAATGAGCAGTTCTTC,NA,TRBJ2-1,TRBV5-6,NA
CASSLALSSLNTEAFF,TGTGCCAGCAGCTTAGCATTGTCCAGCCTGAACACTGAAGCTTTCTTT,NA,TRBJ1-1,TRBV7-9,NA
CASSLGDYGYTF,TGTGCCAGCAGCTTAGGGGACTATGGCTACACCTTC,NA,TRBJ1-2,TRBV7-9,NA
CASSERLPGETQYF,TGTGCCAGCAGTGAGCGACTCCCGGGAGAGACCCAGTACTTC,once,TRBJ2-5,TRBV25-1,NA
CASSPSPQGFSGYTF,TGTGCCAGCAGCCCGTCCCCCCAGGGTTTCAGTGGCTACACCTTC,NA,TRBJ1-2,TRBV7-2,NA
CASSFRGRGNQPQHF,TGTGCCAGCTCATTCAGGGGGCGAGGCAATCAGCCCCAGCATTTT,NA,TRBJ1-5,TRBV18,TRBD1
CASSSGTSGNKYEQYF,TGTGCCAGCAGCTCAGGGACTAGCGGGAACAAATACGAGCAGTACTTC,NA,TRBJ2-7,TRBV7-8,TRBD2